Below are 22 T cell receptor beta chains sequenced from a single sample in a study of shared clonotypes between healthy human individuals. TCRdb's table, derived via immunoSEQ multiplex PCR, lists solely in-frame clones and lacks some. The sample records 400,000 to 600,000 clones, about 96% being singletons. Sequencing was performed on naive CD4+ T cells sorted from blood. Regarding subset: CD45RA+ positively selected. The receptors come from a woman aged 25 to 39 in good health.

The chain couples TRBV6-5 to TRBJ2-1; TRBD2 aligns across 15 bases. V dropped 6 bases and J dropped 10; count of bases not matched to a gene: 4. This CDR3 is 14 amino acids long. Germline-derived CDR1 and CDR2 are MNHEY and SVGAGI. This CDR3 reads CASRGLAGGVEQFF. CDR3 DNA sequence: TGTGCCAGCAGGGGACTAGCGGGAGGAGTGGAGCAGTTCTTC.

The V and J genes are TRBV7-6 and TRBJ2-5, with 13 bases matching TRBD2. The CDR3 runs 16 residues. V gave up 5 bases and J gave up 4 bases; unmatched junction bases: 7. CDR1 is SGHVS, CDR2 FNYEAQ, per germline. The CDR3 sequence is CASSPGLAGVVETQYF. The DNA of the CDR3 is TGTGCCAGCAGCCCCGGACTAGCGGGAGTAGTAGAGACCCAGTACTTC.

Only a few counts were recorded for this clone. The genes are TRBV10-1 and TRBJ1-5; 8 bases are shared with TRBD1. This CDR3 has 15 amino acids. The germline gives CDR1 WNHNN, CDR2 SYGVQD (reference sequence). V was pared by 2 bases and J by 2 bases, with 2 bases of the junction left unmatched. This CDR3 is CASSEGTGRNQPQHF. In nucleotides, the CDR3 is TGCGCCAGCAGTGAGGGGACAGGCCGCAATCAGCCCCAGCATTTT.

The chain uses TRBV9 and TRBJ2-5; 7 positions match TRBD1. The CDR3 spans 16 residues. V shed 3 bases and J 1 base; nucleotides not matched to a gene: 9. Germline V gives CDR1 SGDLS, CDR2 YYNGEE. CDR3 protein: CASSGRQGGVQETQYF. The DNA of the CDR3 is TGTGCCAGCAGCGGAAGACAGGGCGGCGTCCAAGAGACCCAGTACTTC.

The chain recombines TRBV6-5 with TRBJ2-1; 12 nucleotides line up with TRBD2. The V gene end was trimmed by 6 bases and the J gene end by 6 bases; junction bases not matched to a gene: 6. The CDR3 runs to 15 residues. Germline CDR1 reads MNHEY; CDR2 reads SVGAGI. The DNA of the CDR3 is TGTGCCAGCAGACAACGACTAGCGGGAGTCAATGAGCAGTTCTTC. Amino acid sequence: CASRQRLAGVNEQFF.

As for this clone: The same CDR3 also results from other DNA sequences found in this sample. The rearrangement links TRBV28 to TRBJ1-5; D gene uncertain. The V gene's germline CDR1 is MDHEN and CDR2 SYDVKM. V dropped 3 bases and J dropped 5 bases, with 5 bases sitting between them. This CDR3 has 12 amino acids. CDR3 DNA: TGTGCCAGCAGTTTGGTGGATCAGCCCCAGCATTTT. It specifies CASSLVDQPQHF.

The V and J genes are TRBV4-2 and TRBJ2-7; tentative D call: TRBD1 (5 bases). CDR1 LGHNA and CDR2 YNFKEQ come from the germline V gene. There are 14 residues in the CDR3. Trimming stripped 0 bases from V and 6 bases from J, with 12 bases between. DNA for the CDR3: TGTGCCAGCAGCCAAGAGCTAACGCAGGGCGAGCAGTACTTC. Amino acid sequence: CASSQELTQGEQYF.

This rearrangement joins TRBV29-1 to TRBJ2-5; 10 nucleotides align to TRBD1. The J call could be wrong; TRBJ2-7 is a better fit for the DNA end. The CDR3 spans 14 residues. CDR1 SQVTM and CDR2 ANQGSEA come from the germline V gene. The CDR3 nucleotides are TGCAGCGTTGAGGGGGACAGGGGTACCTACGAGCAGTACTTC. The encoded protein is CSVEGDRGTYEQYF.

The rearrangement links TRBV7-9 to TRBJ2-5, with a weak D call TRBD2 (5 bases). V was clipped by 3 bases and J by 1 base, with 12 bases between them. The CDR3 totals 15 residues. The V gene's germline CDR1 is SEHNR and CDR2 FQNEAQ (reference sequence). The DNA of the CDR3 is TGTGCCAGCAGCTTTGGAGGCCCACCCCAAGAGACCCAGTACTTC. Residues: CASSFGGPPQETQYF.

The V call is TRBV7-2, the J call TRBJ2-7, with 7 bases aligning to TRBD1. The CDR3 contains 16 residues. J was trimmed by 1 base and V by 3 bases; bases with no gene match: 9. Germline V gene data show CDR1 as SGHTA and CDR2 as FQGNSA. The CDR3 DNA follows: TGTGCCAGCAGCTTTGGGTGGACAGGCTCTTCCTACGAGCAGTACTTC. Translating gives CASSFGWTGSSYEQYF.

The gene calls are TRBV30 and TRBJ1-5; no clear D. Germline CDR1 and CDR2: GTSNPN and SVGIG (reference sequence). This CDR3 is 14 amino acids long. The V end was cut by 4 bases, the J end by 0 bases, with 10 bases between. CDR3 in amino acids: CAWTPPYSNQPQHF. The CDR3 bases are TGTGCCTGGACGCCACCCTATAGCAATCAGCCCCAGCATTTT.

The CDR3 loop reads CAWSPGRNWETQYF. CDR3 bases: TGTGCCTGGAGTCCTGGACGAAATTGGGAGACCCAGTACTTC. V is TRBV30 and J is TRBJ2-5; no firm D call. CDR3 length equals 14 residues. The V gene lost 2 bases and the J gene lost 5 bases, with 15 bases spanning the gap. Germline loops: CDR1 GTSNPN, CDR2 SVGIG (reference sequence).

The gene calls are TRBV23-1 and TRBJ2-7, with TRBD1 matching over 12 bases. TRBV23-1 is noted as an ORF with a role that remains uncertain. The CDR3 consists of 14 residues. V shed 5 bases, J shed 6 bases, and the junction held 5 bases outside the gene matches. The CDR3 sequence: CASSYGTGGCEQYF. CDR3 bases: TGCGCCAGCAGTTACGGGACAGGGGGCTGCGAGCAGTACTTC.

The V gene is TRBV27, the J gene TRBJ2-1; the match to TRBD2 covers 9 bases. J was trimmed by 6 bases and V by 2 bases; bases with no gene match: 11. The germline CDR1 and CDR2 sequences are MNHEY and SMNVEV (reference sequence). This CDR3 spans 17 amino acids. The CDR3: CASSLRAGGPGGNEQFF. The CDR3, as DNA: TGTGCCAGCAGTTTACGGGCGGGAGGGCCAGGGGGCAATGAGCAGTTCTTC.

The rearrangement uses TRBV25-1 and TRBJ1-2; possibly TRBD1 for D (5 bases). Trimming removed 4 bases from V and 0 bases from J, with 15 bases in between. This CDR3 spans 16 amino acids. CDR1 and CDR2 (germline): MGHDK, SYGVNS. DNA for the CDR3: TGTGCCAGCAGTGCTGGTGGGACGACCCCTAACTATGGCTACACCTTC. Translation: CASSAGGTTPNYGYTF.

This clone was counted once. The chain joins TRBV5-4 to TRBJ2-7; maybe TRBD1 (5 bases). This CDR3 spans 18 amino acids. V was shortened by 0 bases and J by 1 base, with 20 bases between the two germline ends. Germline V lookup: CDR1 SGHNT, CDR2 YYREEE (reference sequence). The DNA of the CDR3 is TGTGCCAGCAGCTTGGCCAAAGGAGTGCCAGGGATATCCTACGAGCAGTACTTC. Its protein product is CASSLAKGVPGISYEQYF.

The chain is built from TRBV5-1 and TRBJ2-7; tentative D call: TRBD2 (6 bases). The CDR3 extends over 16 amino acids. Trimming cost V 3 bases and J 5 bases, with 21 bases left between them. The germline gives CDR1 SGHRS, CDR2 YFSETQ. Written as DNA, the CDR3 is TGCGCCAGCAGCTCGCGCCCCTCTCCGGGAGACAACGAGCAGTACTTC. Amino acids: CASSSRPSPGDNEQYF.

This chain connects TRBV5-1 to TRBJ2-7, with D possibly TRBD2 on 5 matching bases. Trimming shortened V by 2 bases and J by 6 bases, and 18 bases separated the two germline ends. This CDR3 spans 15 amino acids. CDR1 SGHRS and CDR2 YFSETQ come from the germline V gene. CDR3 in amino acids: CASSFTNWIRGEQYF. The CDR3 DNA sequence: TGCGCCAGCAGCTTCACAAACTGGATTCGGGGCGAGCAGTACTTC.

This chain links TRBV4-2 with TRBJ1-1, with 7 nucleotides matching TRBD1. The CDR3 covers 15 residues. The V segment lost 4 bases and the J segment 4 bases; nucleotides outside the gene matches: 9. From germline, CDR1 is LGHNA and CDR2 YNFKEQ. CDR3 in amino acids: CASSRPDREGTEAFF. CDR3 DNA sequence: TGTGCCAGCAGCCGACCAGACAGGGAGGGCACTGAAGCTTTCTTT.

The chain carries TRBV6-4 and TRBJ2-2; weak D call: TRBD2 (6 bases). Per the germline V gene, CDR1 is MRHNA and CDR2 is SNTAGT. The ends were cut back, 6 bases at V and 6 bases at J, with 20 bases in the middle. CDR3 length: 16 amino acids. The CDR3 loop is CASSLLAYEPSGELFF. The CDR3, as DNA: TGTGCCAGCAGCTTACTAGCTTACGAACCCTCCGGGGAGCTGTTTTTT.

V usage is TRBV7-6 and J usage is TRBJ2-5; TRBD1 might be the D (5 bases). The J call may be incorrect, as the DNA end agrees better with TRBJ2-7. CDR1 and CDR2 from the germline V gene are SGHVS and FNYEAQ. This CDR3 region has 14 residues. DNA for the CDR3: TGTGCCAGCAGCTTAGCGACAGCCGCCTACGAGCAGTACTTC. Its translation: CASSLATAAYEQYF.

This clone was recorded only once. This chain joins TRBV11-2 and TRBJ1-5, with 10 bases matching TRBD1. The germline CDR1 and CDR2 sequences are SGHAT and FQNNGV. The trim removed 3 bases at V and 7 bases at J, leaving 3 bases unmatched. CDR3 length equals 14 residues. Here the CDR3 reads CASSLTGGGQPQHF. CDR3 nucleotides: TGTGCCAGCAGCTTGACAGGGGGCGGCCAGCCCCAGCATTTT.